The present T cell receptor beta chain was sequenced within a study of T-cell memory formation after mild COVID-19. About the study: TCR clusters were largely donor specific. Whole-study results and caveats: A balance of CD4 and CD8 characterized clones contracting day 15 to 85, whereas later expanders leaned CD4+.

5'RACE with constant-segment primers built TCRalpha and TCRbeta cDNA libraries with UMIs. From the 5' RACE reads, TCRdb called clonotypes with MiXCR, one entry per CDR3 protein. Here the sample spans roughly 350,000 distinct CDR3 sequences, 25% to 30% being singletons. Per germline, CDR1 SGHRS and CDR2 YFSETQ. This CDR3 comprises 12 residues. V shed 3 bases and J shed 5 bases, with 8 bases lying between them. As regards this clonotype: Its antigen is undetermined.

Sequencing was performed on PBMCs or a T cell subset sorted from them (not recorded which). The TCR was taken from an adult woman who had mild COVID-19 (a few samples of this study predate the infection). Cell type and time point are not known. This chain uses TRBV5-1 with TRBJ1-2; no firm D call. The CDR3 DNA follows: TGCGCCAGCAGCTCAAATAGATATGGCTACACCTTC. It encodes CASSSNRYGYTF.